One and the same sample provided the 10 T cell receptor beta chains below, sequenced in a study of cytomegalovirus exposure and HLA in healthy donors. PCR was performed using 60 Vbeta and 13 Jbeta primers. The table came from immunoSEQ multiplex PCR; TCRdb's copy has only in-frame clones and leaves some out. The sample lists 120,000 or so clones; approximately 75% were seen once. Source material: PBMCs. All receptors come from a woman aged 50 to 60 in good health and CMV-seronegative.

The J gene is TRBJ2-5, the V gene TRBV6-5, with D perhaps matching TRBD1 (5 bases). Germline lookup yields CDR1 MNHEY and CDR2 SVGAGI. The V gene lost 4 bases and the J gene lost 2 bases, with 17 bases spanning the gap. The CDR3 loop spans 16 amino acids. CDR3 bases: TGTGCCAGCAGTTCCTGGGCAGGGTCGATTCAAGAGACCCAGTACTTC. It specifies CASSSWAGSIQETQYF.

The chain employs TRBV15 and TRBJ2-2; D gene ambiguous. The CDR3 covers 13 residues. V was clipped by 8 bases and J by 0 bases, with 7 bases between them. From germline, CDR1 is LNHNV and CDR2 YYDKDF (reference sequence). The CDR3 spells CATPGPNTGELFF. Written as DNA, the CDR3 is TGTGCCACCCCTGGGCCGAACACCGGGGAGCTGTTTTTT.

The V gene is TRBV27, the J gene TRBJ2-7; TRBD2 aligns across 13 bases. Germline CDR1 reads MNHEY; CDR2 reads SMNVEV (reference sequence). The CDR3 length is 15 residues. V gave up 4 bases and J gave up 5 bases; unmatched junction bases: 5. CDR3 sequence reads: CASSSGTSGNDEQYF. The CDR3 nucleotides are TGTGCCAGCAGTTCGGGGACTAGCGGGAACGACGAGCAGTACTTC.

The genes are TRBV11-3 and TRBJ2-7; 7 positions agree with TRBD1. The V gene end was trimmed by 5 bases and the J gene end by 2 bases; junction bases not matched to a gene: 3. The germline V gene has CDR1 SGHNT and CDR2 YENEEA. The CDR3 is 13 residues long. The DNA of the CDR3 is TGTGCCAGCAGCCGGGACAGCGCCTACGAGCAGTACTTC. Translation gives CASSRDSAYEQYF. The full variable domain, with the rest looked up from reference TRBV11-3 and TRBJ2-7, is EAGVVQSPRYKIIEKKQPVAFWCNPISGHNTLYWYLQNLGQGPELLIRYENEEAVDDSQLPKDRFSAERLKGVDSTLKIQPAELGDSAVYLCASSRDSAYEQYFGPGTRLTVT.

V gene TRBV4-2 combines with J gene TRBJ2-2, with 9 bases identical to TRBD2. This CDR3 comprises 17 residues. V trimming: 1 base; J trimming: 7 bases; junction bases outside the gene matches: 10. Germline V gene lookup returns CDR1 LGHNA and CDR2 YNFKEQ. The CDR3 region is CASSQVGGGRAGGELFF. The CDR3 coding sequence is TGTGCCAGCAGCCAAGTTGGAGGCGGGAGGGCTGGCGGGGAGCTGTTTTTT.

This clone was observed once. The chain links TRBV28 to TRBJ2-7; D may be TRBD2 (6 bases). Germline CDR1 and CDR2: MDHEN and SYDVKM. Trimming stripped 3 bases from V and 3 bases from J, with 12 bases between. The CDR3 runs 14 residues. CDR3 sequence: CASSFTGEGYEQYF. The CDR3 DNA sequence: TGTGCCAGCAGTTTTACGGGGGAAGGCTACGAGCAGTACTTC.

The chain is built from TRBV19 and TRBJ2-4; D may be TRBD2 (5 bases). This CDR3 spans 14 amino acids. Germline CDR1 LNHDA, CDR2 SQIVND (reference sequence). Between the trimmed V and J ends, which lost 10 bases and 8 bases, there was a span of 21 bases. In DNA, the CDR3 is TGTGCCACCTCAAATACCATCTCGGGGTACATTCAGTACTTC. This sequence encodes CATSNTISGYIQYF.

The V and J genes are TRBV13 and TRBJ2-5; tentatively, D is TRBD2 (6 bases). TRBJ2-7 explains the end of the DNA better; the J call may be wrong. Germline V lookup: CDR1 PRHDT, CDR2 FYEKMQ (reference sequence). The CDR3 loop spans 14 amino acids. The CDR3 coding sequence is TGTGCCAGCAGCTTGGGACTGATTCACTACGAGCAGTACTTC. Amino acids: CASSLGLIHYEQYF.

The chain links TRBV7-2 to TRBJ1-1, with D possibly matching TRBD1 (6 bases). V was trimmed by 2 bases and J by 11 bases, leaving 18 bases between them. The CDR3 totals 14 residues. Per germline, CDR1 SGHTA and CDR2 FQGNSA. CDR3 in DNA: TGTGCCAGCAGCTTACCGCCAGGGGTCGGTGGCGCTTTCTTT. The encoded protein is CASSLPPGVGGAFF.

The genes are TRBV10-3 and TRBJ2-3; D is uncertain. Between the trimmed V and J ends, which lost 0 bases and 6 bases, there was a span of 16 bases. Germline CDR1 and CDR2: ENHRY and SYGVKD. The CDR3 spans 16 residues. This CDR3 reads CAISESTKLTGDTQYF. The CDR3 nucleotides are TGTGCCATCAGTGAGTCTACCAAATTGACCGGGGATACGCAGTATTTT.